The clone carrying this TCR beta chain was seen a few times. TCRdb re-analysed the RACE reads in MiXCR, keeping a single row per CDR3 protein. The sample consists of 35,000 to 50,000 distinct CDR3 sequences, about 10% of them appearing once. These data are taken from a study of human T cells and chemical hapten exposure. Stated time point: pre-sensitization, week 0. Treatment specified: therapeutic diphenylcyclopropenone sensitization with weekly scalp DPC. Total RNA was isolated from whole blood that had not been fractionated. Germline assignment: CDR1 MNHEY and CDR2 SVGAGI. V gave up 0 bases and J gave up 5 bases; unmatched junction bases: 5. This CDR3 spans 15 amino acids.

This clonotype was sampled from a young man with alopecia areata. Some clones in this sample may be carry-over from other donors' samples. Specimen: whole blood, collected in connection with sensitization to the hapten diphenylcyclopropenone (DPC). This chain uses TRBV6-5 with TRBJ1-1, with 8 bases matching TRBD1. CDR3 loop: CASSYSGQGWTEAFF. The CDR3 DNA sequence: TGTGCCAGCAGTTACTCCGGACAGGGCTGGACTGAAGCTTTCTTT.